One and the same sample provided the 30 T cell receptor beta chains below, sequenced in a study of PD-1 blockade in mismatch repair-deficient tumors. Some clones are missing from TCRdb's copy, which holds only in-frame ones; the method was immunoSEQ multiplex PCR. This repertoire shows 50,000 to 75,000 clones, about nine tenths found once; its top ten account for about 15%. Here the sequenced sample was peripheral blood, taken 52 weeks after starting pembrolizumab. Receptor source: an adult with mismatch repair-deficient cancer.

This clone was seen just once. The V and J genes are TRBV6-5 and TRBJ2-1, with TRBD1 matching 8 bases. The CDR3 runs 14 residues. V trimming: 5 bases; J trimming: 4 bases; junction bases outside the gene matches: 4. Germline V gives CDR1 MNHEY, CDR2 SVGAGI. CDR3 protein: CASSPGQEYNEQFF. In nucleotides, the CDR3 is TGTGCCAGCAGTCCGGGACAGGAGTACAATGAGCAGTTCTTC.

The CDR3 region is CASMGGSADTQYF. Written as DNA, the CDR3 is TGTGCCAGTATGGGCGGGAGCGCAGATACGCAGTATTTT. This chain links TRBV19 with TRBJ2-3, with 7 bases that match TRBD2. Per the germline V gene, CDR1 is LNHDA and CDR2 is SQIVND (reference sequence). With 7 bases clipped from V and 4 bases from J, the junction kept 5 bases outside the gene matches. The CDR3 is 13 residues long.

The gene calls are TRBV18 and TRBJ2-7; the match to TRBD1 covers 8 bases. CDR1 is KGHSH, CDR2 LQKENI, per germline. The J segment lost 3 bases and the V segment lost 2 bases, leaving 9 bases of the junction unmatched. The CDR3 is made up of 16 amino acids. The DNA for the CDR3 is TGTGCCAGCTCACCATTCCCGGACAGGGCTTACTACGAGCAGTACTTC. As protein: CASSPFPDRAYYEQYF.

This clone appeared a few times. The chain is built from TRBV19 and TRBJ1-1, with D unresolved. CDR1 and CDR2 from the germline V gene are LNHDA and SQIVND (reference sequence). Trimming took off 1 base at V and 1 base at J, with 7 bases between the two ends. The CDR3 loop spans 14 amino acids. CDR3 coding DNA: TGTGCCAGTAGTATAGGGCAGACGAACACTGAAGCTTTCTTT. This translates into CASSIGQTNTEAFF.

The rearrangement uses TRBV11-3 and TRBJ2-5; D call uncertain. This CDR3 has 15 residues. V lost 1 base to trimming and J lost 5 bases, with 14 bases between them. In germline, CDR1 is SGHNT, CDR2 YENEEA. CDR3 sequence reads: CASSLGALVFETQYF. CDR3 sequence (DNA): TGTGCCAGCAGCTTAGGAGCGTTAGTGTTTGAGACCCAGTACTTC.

The CDR3 reads CASSPSGRSEQYF. Here the CDR3 DNA reads TGTGCCAGCAGCCCTAGCGGGAGAAGTGAGCAGTACTTC. The rearrangement uses TRBV11-3 and TRBJ2-7, with 10 bases that match TRBD2. Unmatched junction bases numbered 5, after V lost 5 bases and J lost 7 bases. The CDR3 runs 13 residues. CDR1 and CDR2 (germline): SGHNT, YENEEA.

The CDR3 spells CAISDSANQPQHF. Here the CDR3 DNA reads TGTGCCATCAGTGACAGCGCCAATCAGCCCCAGCATTTT. This chain connects TRBV10-3 to TRBJ1-5, with D unresolved. Trimming pared 3 bases from V and 3 bases from J, leaving 6 bases between. Germline V gives CDR1 ENHRY, CDR2 SYGVKD. The CDR3 has 13 residues.

The chain joins TRBV7-9 to TRBJ2-7, with 7 bases aligning to TRBD2. CDR3 length: 14 residues. Germline V gene lookup returns CDR1 SEHNR and CDR2 FQNEAQ (reference sequence). The junction had 9 bases not matched to a gene; V was cut back by 5 bases and J by 5 bases. The CDR3 DNA follows: TGTGCCAGCAGCCCTACTGGGGAGGGTAACGAGCAGTACTTC. Residues: CASSPTGEGNEQYF.

The CDR3 spells CASSLWGSYNEQFF. The CDR3 coding sequence is TGTGCCAGCAGTTTATGGGGCAGCTACAATGAGCAGTTCTTC. This rearrangement joins TRBV27 to TRBJ2-1; possible D gene TRBD1, 5 bases. V lost 1 base, J lost 3 bases, and 7 bases lay in between. CDR1 is MNHEY and CDR2 is SMNVEV in the germline V gene (reference sequence). The CDR3 has 14 residues.

This clone was seen only once. The chain links TRBV19 to TRBJ2-2, with 12 bases that match TRBD1. This CDR3 is 14 amino acids long. CDR1 LNHDA and CDR2 SQIVND come from the germline V gene (reference sequence). V dropped 7 bases and J dropped 6; count of bases not matched to a gene: 3. This CDR3 is CASTRDRGPGELFF. In DNA form, the CDR3 reads TGTGCCAGTACCCGGGACAGGGGGCCCGGGGAGCTGTTTTTT.

This chain links TRBV2 with TRBJ1-2; D gene unclear. The CDR3 runs 13 residues. Germline V gene lookup returns CDR1 SNHLY and CDR2 FYNNEI. V was shortened by 3 bases and J by 4 bases, with 9 bases between the two germline ends. The CDR3 DNA reads as TGTGCCAGCAGTGAGGGAGACGGCTATGGCTACACCTTC. Protein product: CASSEGDGYGYTF. The whole variable domain, filled in from reference TRBV2 and TRBJ1-2, reads EPEVTQTPSHQVTQMGQEVILRCVPISNHLYFYWYRQILGQKVEFLVSFYNNEISEKSEIFDDQFSVERPDGSNFTLKIRSTKLEDSAMYFCASSEGDGYGYTFGSGTRLTVV.

This chain joins TRBV5-1 and TRBJ2-7; no firm D call. CDR3 length equals 13 residues. CDR1 is SGHRS, CDR2 YFSETQ, per germline. V shed 0 bases and J shed 5 bases, with 9 bases lying between them. The CDR3 spells CASSLEGYNEQYF. The CDR3 DNA follows: TGCGCCAGCAGCTTGGAAGGGTATAACGAGCAGTACTTC. The variable domain in full, with the rest retrieved from reference TRBV5-1 and TRBJ2-7, is KAGVTQTPRYLIKTRGQQVTLSCSPISGHRSVSWYQQTPGQGLQFLFEYFSETQRNKGNFPGRFSGRQFSNSRSEMNVSTLELGDSALYLCASSLEGYNEQYFGPGTRLTVT.

This rearrangement joins TRBV29-1 to TRBJ2-7; TRBD1 might be the D (6 bases). V lost 3 bases and J 3 bases, leaving 15 bases between the germline ends. The CDR3 has 14 amino acids. Germline V gives CDR1 SQVTM, CDR2 ANQGSEA. DNA of the CDR3: TGCAGCGTTGATCTGGGACAAGGTTACTACGAGCAGTACTTC. Translating it yields CSVDLGQGYYEQYF.

The genes are TRBV28 and TRBJ2-7; tentatively, D is TRBD1 or TRBD2 (5 bases each). CDR3 length equals 14 residues. Germline CDR1 MDHEN, CDR2 SYDVKM. The V end lost 6 bases, the J end lost 3 bases, and 15 bases lay between the germline ends. Written as DNA, the CDR3 is TGTGCCAGCAGCTGGGCGGGCAGGGACTACGAGCAGTACTTC. Translated: CASSWAGRDYEQYF.

This chain links TRBV6-6 with TRBJ2-5; 12 bases align to TRBD1. The germline CDR1 and CDR2 sequences are MNHNY and SVGAGI (reference sequence). CDR3 length equals 15 residues. V lost 2 bases, J lost 3 bases, and 1 base stayed unmatched. The CDR3 nucleotides read TGTGCCAGCAGTTACGGGACAGGGGGCGAAGAGACCCAGTACTTC. It yields the protein CASSYGTGGEETQYF.

CDR3 coding DNA: TGTGCCAGCACCATTGCCCCGAGACAGGTCTACGAGCAGTACTTC. Its translation is CASTIAPRQVYEQYF. The chain links TRBV5-5 to TRBJ2-7, with D possibly TRBD1 on 6 matching bases. The CDR3 runs 15 residues. Germline V gives CDR1 SGHKS, CDR2 YYEKEE (reference sequence). Trimming shortened V by 6 bases and J by 3 bases, and 19 bases separated the two germline ends.

The chain has TRBV10-2 and TRBJ2-2; D gene uncertain. Trimming shortened V by 3 bases and J by 1 base, and 3 bases separated the two germline ends. The CDR3 extends over 13 amino acids. CDR1 WSHSY and CDR2 SAAADI come from the germline V gene. The CDR3 sequence is CASSDKNTGELFF. For the CDR3, the DNA is TGCGCCAGCAGTGATAAGAACACCGGGGAGCTGTTTTTT.

This rearrangement joins TRBV10-2 to TRBJ2-7; no firm D call. The length of the CDR3 is 13 residues. V was cut by 4 bases and J by 0 bases, with 7 bases left in between. CDR1 is WSHSY and CDR2 is SAAADI in the germline V gene. In DNA, the CDR3 is TGCGCCAGCAGTGGGGGAAGCTCCTACGAGCAGTACTTC. Amino acid sequence: CASSGGSSYEQYF.

The chain employs TRBV19 and TRBJ1-1; 10 bases are a match to TRBD1. Germline V gives CDR1 LNHDA, CDR2 SQIVND (reference sequence). The ends lost 5 bases at V and 3 bases at J; junction bases unmatched: 9. The CDR3 runs 16 residues. The DNA of the CDR3 is TGTGCCAGTAGTCCCCTGGACAGGGGGTCGGACACTGAAGCTTTCTTT. The encoded protein is CASSPLDRGSDTEAFF. Full variable domain (outside the CDR3, taken from reference TRBV19 and TRBJ1-1): DGGITQSPKYLFRKEGQNVTLSCEQNLNHDAMYWYRQDPGQGLRLIYYSQIVNDFQKGDIAEGYSVSREKKESFPLTVTSAQKNPTAFYLCASSPLDRGSDTEAFFGQGTRLTVV.

Only one count was recorded for this clone. The chain carries TRBV4-1 and TRBJ2-3; 10 bases line up with TRBD1. This CDR3 comprises 15 residues. Germline-derived CDR1 and CDR2 are MGHRA and YSYEKL. V gave up 3 bases and J gave up 5 bases; unmatched junction bases: 5. CDR3 region: CASSHRDRGIDTQYF. Here the CDR3 DNA reads TGCGCCAGCAGCCACCGGGACAGGGGTATAGATACGCAGTATTTT.

With respect to this clone: Additional DNA sequences in this sample encode the identical CDR3. This chain uses TRBV6-5 with TRBJ1-2; TRBD1 matches 9 bases. The germline CDR1 and CDR2 sequences are MNHEY and SVGAGI. Trimming cost V 5 bases and J 7 bases; bases outside gene matches: 11. The CDR3 covers 15 residues. The CDR3 DNA reads as TGTGCCAGCAGTGGCGACCGGGACAGGGTGGGTGGCTACACCTTC. This gives the protein CASSGDRDRVGGYTF.

The chain couples TRBV5-1 to TRBJ2-7, with D perhaps given as TRBD1 or TRBD2 (5 bases each). V shed 4 bases and J shed 6 bases, with 20 bases lying between them. Germline-derived CDR1 and CDR2 are SGHRS and YFSETQ. CDR3 size: 15 residues. In nucleotides, the CDR3 is TGCGCCAGCAGCGGGACGGGACGGATACCCCTCGAGCAGTACTTC. It encodes CASSGTGRIPLEQYF. The variable domain in full, with the rest retrieved from reference TRBV5-1 and TRBJ2-7, is KAGVTQTPRYLIKTRGQQVTLSCSPISGHRSVSWYQQTPGQGLQFLFEYFSETQRNKGNFPGRFSGRQFSNSRSEMNVSTLELGDSALYLCASSGTGRIPLEQYFGPGTRLTVT.

This chain connects TRBV5-5 to TRBJ1-5; 8 nucleotides line up with TRBD1. V lost 4 bases and J lost 2; bases outside the gene matches: 8. Germline CDR1 is SGHKS and CDR2 is YYEKEE (reference sequence). This CDR3 is 16 amino acids long. The CDR3 loop is CASSTGQGVGNQPQHF. Here the CDR3 DNA reads TGTGCCAGCAGCACCGGACAGGGTGTGGGCAATCAGCCCCAGCATTTT.

The chain uses TRBV4-1 and TRBJ2-2; D possibly corresponds to TRBD1 (6 bases). Germline V gene lookup returns CDR1 MGHRA and CDR2 YSYEKL. The CDR3 consists of 17 residues. V lost 4 bases, J lost 0 bases, and 15 bases lay in between. CDR3 DNA: TGCGCCAGCAGCCTCCGGTCAGGGGACGCGAACACCGGGGAGCTGTTTTTT. Amino acid sequence: CASSLRSGDANTGELFF.

The rearrangement uses TRBV5-5 and TRBJ1-2; D is ambiguous. The ends were cut back, 4 bases at V and 1 base at J, with 8 bases in the middle. CDR1 is SGHKS, CDR2 YYEKEE, per germline (reference sequence). The CDR3 is made up of 13 amino acids. CDR3 bases: TGTGCCAGCAGCGCGACGGTTAACTATGGCTACACCTTC. This codes for CASSATVNYGYTF.

The V gene is TRBV7-6, the J gene TRBJ2-5; TRBD1 matches 9 bases. V gave up 3 bases and J gave up 5 bases; unmatched junction bases: 4. There are 14 residues in the CDR3. Germline CDR1 and CDR2: SGHVS and FNYEAQ. The CDR3 sequence: CASSFFGQGETQYF. Here the CDR3 DNA reads TGTGCCAGCAGCTTCTTCGGACAGGGGGAGACCCAGTACTTC.

The gene calls are TRBV5-4 and TRBJ2-7, with unresolved D. Trimming took 0 bases from V and 1 from J, leaving 8 bases between them. Germline CDR1 reads SGHNT; CDR2 reads YYREEE (reference sequence). The CDR3 runs 14 residues. DNA of the CDR3: TGTGCCAGCAGCTTGGCCCGCGGTTCCTACGAGCAGTACTTC. Its translation is CASSLARGSYEQYF.

The chain carries TRBV5-6 and TRBJ2-2, with TRBD1 matching over 8 bases. V lost 4 bases and J lost 5; bases outside the gene matches: 10. The CDR3 sequence is 16 residues long. From germline, CDR1 is SGHDT and CDR2 YYEEEE. The CDR3 loop is CASSPKRTGRTGELFF. DNA for the CDR3: TGTGCCAGCAGCCCGAAGAGGACAGGGAGAACCGGGGAGCTGTTTTTT.

J is TRBJ2-1 and V is TRBV9; TRBD2 agrees at 7 bases. Looked up from germline, CDR1 is SGDLS and CDR2 is YYNGEE. The V segment lost 1 base and the J segment 8 bases; nucleotides outside the gene matches: 12. The CDR3 consists of 16 residues. The CDR3 protein is CASSVMEESSGDEQFF. In DNA form, the CDR3 reads TGTGCCAGCAGCGTAATGGAAGAGTCTAGCGGCGATGAGCAGTTCTTC.

This rearrangement joins TRBV6-5 to TRBJ2-1; the match to TRBD2 covers 7 bases. There are 11 residues in the CDR3. V lost 4 bases to trimming and J lost 9 bases; unmatched junction nucleotides: 0. Germline CDR1 and CDR2: MNHEY and SVGAGI. The CDR3 DNA reads as TGTGCCAGCAGTTCGGGAGGTGAGCAGTTCTTC. This sequence encodes CASSSGGEQFF.